The 3 T cell receptor beta chains below all came from one sample that was sequenced in a study of blood T cell repertoires in COVID-19. This table comes from immunoSEQ multiplex PCR, and its TCRdb copy is limited to in-frame clones, with some not included. The table lists about 400,000 clones, roughly 90% of them singletons, with more than 4% in the top ten. The specimen was peripheral blood. The receptors come from a woman aged 25 to 39 with acute or convalescent COVID-19.

The chain combines TRBV5-4 with TRBJ2-3; no clear D. The CDR3 extends over 15 amino acids. Germline V gene lookup returns CDR1 SGHNT and CDR2 YYREEE (reference sequence). Trimming shortened V by 0 bases and J by 0 bases, and 8 bases separated the two germline ends. For the CDR3, the DNA is TGTGCCAGCAGCTTGGGATTGAGCAGCACAGATACGCAGTATTTT. As protein: CASSLGLSSTDTQYF.

The rearrangement joins TRBV3-1 (or the pseudogene TRBV3-2) to TRBJ1-2; 10 positions agree with TRBD1. Looked up from germline, CDR1 is LGHDT and CDR2 is YNNKEL (reference sequence). The CDR3 totals 14 residues. V dropped 2 bases and J dropped 6; count of bases not matched to a gene: 3. The CDR3: CASSQRTGGDGYTF. CDR3 bases: TGTGCCAGCAGCCAAAGGACAGGGGGAGATGGCTACACCTTC.

The rearrangement uses TRBV4-1 and TRBJ2-7; 10 nucleotides match TRBD1. The germline V gene encodes CDR1 MGHRA and CDR2 YSYEKL. The CDR3 runs 15 residues. With V trimmed by 0 bases and J by 2 bases, 1 base remained unmatched. The chain's CDR3 is CASSQEGTGAYEQYF. The CDR3 bases are TGCGCCAGCAGCCAAGAAGGGACAGGGGCCTACGAGCAGTACTTC.